This TCR beta chain came from a study of blood T cells in healthy people across ages. Study findings and constraints: Researchers judged that diversity estimates from one million T cells fell short of true values. CMV infection status of these donors was not known.

Remarks on this clonotype: Its antigen is undetermined.

Together with a sample-barcoded 5' primer, a J-beta primer mix was included in a second PCR lasting roughly 6 to 12 cycles. Via MiXCR, TCRdb re-called the 5' RACE reads, giving one row per CDR3 protein. The table lists about 1.4 million distinct CDR3 sequences, approximately 60% of them singletons. Total RNA extracted from each sample amounted to at least 5 micrograms. Trimming removed 5 bases from V and 3 bases from J, with 14 bases in between. The germline CDR1 and CDR2 sequences are MNHNS and SASEGT. This CDR3 is built from 14 residues. The chain uses TRBV6-1 and TRBJ2-7, with D perhaps matching TRBD1 (5 bases). Sequencing input: blood. The source of this sequence is a man younger than 35 in good health. DNA of the CDR3: TGTGCCAGCAGTCAAGGCAGGGCTTTCTACGAGCAGTACTTC. Residues: CASSQGRAFYEQYF.